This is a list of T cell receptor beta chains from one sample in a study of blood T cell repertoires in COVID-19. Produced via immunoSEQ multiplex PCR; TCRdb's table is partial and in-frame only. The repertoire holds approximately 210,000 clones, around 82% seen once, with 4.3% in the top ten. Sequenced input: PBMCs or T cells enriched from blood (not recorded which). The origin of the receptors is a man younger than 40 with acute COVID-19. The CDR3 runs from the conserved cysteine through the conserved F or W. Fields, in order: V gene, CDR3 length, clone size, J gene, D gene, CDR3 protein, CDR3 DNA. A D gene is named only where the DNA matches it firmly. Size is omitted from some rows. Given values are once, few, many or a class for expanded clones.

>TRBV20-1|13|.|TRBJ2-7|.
CSARDGHLYEQYF
TGCAGTGCTCGTGACGGACATCTCTACGAGCAGTACTTC
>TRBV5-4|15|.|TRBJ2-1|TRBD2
CASSPGLASLNEQFF
TGTGCCAGCAGCCCGGGACTAGCGTCTCTCAATGAGCAGTTCTTC
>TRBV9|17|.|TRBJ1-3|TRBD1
CASSSSRDRDSGNTIYF
TGTGCCAGCAGCTCCTCCCGGGACAGGGACTCTGGAAACACCATATATTTT
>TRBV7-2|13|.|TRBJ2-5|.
CASSLNRQKTQYF
TGTGCCAGCAGCTTAAATCGCCAGAAGACCCAGTACTTC
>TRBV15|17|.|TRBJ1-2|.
CATSRDGTGPLSYGYTF
TGTGCCACCAGCAGAGATGGAACAGGGCCCCTCTCCTATGGCTACACCTTC
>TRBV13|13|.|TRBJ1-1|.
CASSLRGMTEAFF
TGTGCCAGCAGCTTGCGGGGTATGACTGAAGCTTTCTTT
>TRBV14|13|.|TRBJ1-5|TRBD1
CASSLALGQYQHF
TGTGCCAGCAGCCTGGCTTTGGGACAGTACCAGCATTTT
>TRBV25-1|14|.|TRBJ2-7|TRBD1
CASSLRDRDVEQYF
TGTGCCAGCAGCCTCCGGGACAGGGACGTCGAGCAGTACTTC
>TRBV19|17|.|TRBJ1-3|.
CASSISHGRISGNTIYF
TGTGCCAGTAGTATCTCTCATGGCAGAATCTCTGGAAACACCATATATTTT
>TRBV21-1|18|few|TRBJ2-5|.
CASSKLRLAGGWQETQYF
TGTGCCAGCAGCAAACTCAGACTAGCGGGGGGGTGGCAAGAGACCCAGTACTTC
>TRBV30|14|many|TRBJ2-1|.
CAWFPRGGLNEQFF
TGTGCCTGGTTCCCCCGCGGGGGCCTCAATGAGCAGTTCTTC
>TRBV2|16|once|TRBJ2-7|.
CASSAPPSGRGYEQYF
TGTGCCAGCAGTGCACCTCCTAGCGGCAGGGGCTACGAGCAGTACTTC
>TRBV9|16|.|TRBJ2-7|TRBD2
CASSVHPSAGGQEQYF
TGTGCCAGCAGCGTGCACCCGTCAGCGGGGGGGCAAGAGCAGTACTTC
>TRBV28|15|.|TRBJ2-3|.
CASTPGLSGTDTQYF
TGTGCCAGCACCCCGGGTCTATCAGGCACAGATACGCAGTATTTT
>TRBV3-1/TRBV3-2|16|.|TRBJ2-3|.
CASSPISGTRTDTQYF
TGTGCCAGCAGTCCCATATCAGGAACTCGCACAGATACGCAGTATTTT
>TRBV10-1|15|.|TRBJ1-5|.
CASSESSDRGQPQHF
TGCGCCAGCAGTGAGTCTAGTGACCGCGGGCAGCCCCAGCATTTT
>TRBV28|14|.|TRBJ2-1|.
CASNLGRGGNEQFF
TGTGCCAGCAACCTTGGGAGGGGGGGGAATGAGCAGTTCTTC
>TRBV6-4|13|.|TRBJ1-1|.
CASSHTGGTEAFF
TGTGCCAGCAGTCACACGGGAGGGACTGAAGCTTTCTTT